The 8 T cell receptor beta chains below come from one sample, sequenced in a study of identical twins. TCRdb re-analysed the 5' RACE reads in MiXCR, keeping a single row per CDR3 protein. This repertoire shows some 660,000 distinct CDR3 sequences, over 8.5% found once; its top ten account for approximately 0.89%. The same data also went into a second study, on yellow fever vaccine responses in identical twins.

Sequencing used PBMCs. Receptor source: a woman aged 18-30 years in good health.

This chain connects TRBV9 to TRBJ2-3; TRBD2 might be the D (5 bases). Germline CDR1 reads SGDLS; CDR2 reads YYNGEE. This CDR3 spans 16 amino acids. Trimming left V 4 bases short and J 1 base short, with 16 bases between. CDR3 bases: TGTGCCAGCAGCTACGCTATTAGAGCGGGCACAGATACGCAGTATTTT. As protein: CASSYAIRAGTDTQYF. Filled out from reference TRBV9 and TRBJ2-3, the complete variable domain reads DSGVTQTPKHLITATGQRVTLRCSPRSGDLSVYWYQQSLDQGLQFLIQYYNGEERAKGNILERFSAQQFPDLHSELNLSSLELGDSALYFCASSYAIRAGTDTQYFGPGTRLTVL.

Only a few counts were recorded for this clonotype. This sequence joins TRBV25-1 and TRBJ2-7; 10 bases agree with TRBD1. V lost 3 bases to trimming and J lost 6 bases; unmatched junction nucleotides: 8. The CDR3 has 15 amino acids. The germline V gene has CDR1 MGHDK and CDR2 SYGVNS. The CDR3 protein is CASSDFRDRGAEQYF. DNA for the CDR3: TGTGCCAGCAGTGACTTCCGGGACAGGGGAGCCGAGCAGTACTTC.

CDR3 region: CASSATTRGGGEQFF. The CDR3 DNA follows: TGTGCCAGCAGTGCAACCACTAGGGGGGGAGGGGAGCAGTTCTTC. The rearrangement uses TRBV6-1 and TRBJ2-1; possibly TRBD2 for D (7 bases). CDR3 size: 15 residues. V dropped 4 bases and J dropped 10 bases, with 20 bases sitting between them. Germline V gene data show CDR1 as MNHNS and CDR2 as SASEGT.

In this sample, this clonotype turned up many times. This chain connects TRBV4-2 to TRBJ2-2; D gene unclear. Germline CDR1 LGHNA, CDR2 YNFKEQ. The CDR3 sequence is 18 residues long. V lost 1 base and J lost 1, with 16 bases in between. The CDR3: CASSQGGGYSLNTGELFF. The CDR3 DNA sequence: TGTGCCAGCAGCCAAGGGGGTGGCTATTCCTTGAACACCGGGGAGCTGTTTTTT.

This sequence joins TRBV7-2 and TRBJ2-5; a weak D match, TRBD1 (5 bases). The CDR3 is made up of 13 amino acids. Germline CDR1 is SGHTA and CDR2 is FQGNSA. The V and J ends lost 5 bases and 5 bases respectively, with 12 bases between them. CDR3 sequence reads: CASSQRQLETQYF. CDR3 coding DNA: TGTGCCAGCAGCCAGCGACAGCTGGAGACCCAGTACTTC.

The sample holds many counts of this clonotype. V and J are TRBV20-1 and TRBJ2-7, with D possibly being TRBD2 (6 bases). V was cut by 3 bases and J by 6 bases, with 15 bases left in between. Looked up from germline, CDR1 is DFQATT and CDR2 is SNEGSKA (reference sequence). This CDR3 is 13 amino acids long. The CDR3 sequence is CSARMEGTGEQYF. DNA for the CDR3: TGCAGTGCTAGGATGGAGGGAACGGGCGAGCAGTACTTC.

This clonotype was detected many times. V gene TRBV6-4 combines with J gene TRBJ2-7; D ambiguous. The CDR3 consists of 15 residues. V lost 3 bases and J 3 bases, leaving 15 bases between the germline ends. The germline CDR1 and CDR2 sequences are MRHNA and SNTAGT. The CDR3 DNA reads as TGTGCCAGCAGTGAAAGTTATGAGCCTTACTACGAGCAGTACTTC. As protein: CASSESYEPYYEQYF.

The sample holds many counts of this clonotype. CDR3 loop: CASSYRQNTGQGVSGTQYF. Here the CDR3 DNA reads TGTGCCAGCAGTTACCGGCAAAACACAGGACAGGGGGTTTCTGGGACCCAGTACTTC. The genes are TRBV6-5 and TRBJ2-5, with 10 bases matching TRBD1. Germline V lookup: CDR1 MNHEY, CDR2 SVGAGI. Trimming at V came to 2 bases and at J to 7 bases, leaving 19 bases not matched to a gene. The CDR3 runs 19 residues.